Listed here is a single T cell receptor beta chain. The germline gives CDR1 SEHNR, CDR2 FQNEAQ (reference sequence). The CDR3 sequence is 14 residues long. The V gene lost 3 bases and the J gene lost 6 bases, with 14 bases spanning the gap. This record comes from a study of T cells after yellow fever vaccination. TCRdb independently ran MiXCR on the 5' RACE reads; one entry per CDR3 protein. The table lists 610,000 or so distinct CDR3 sequences, roughly an eighth of them singletons. V gene TRBV7-9 combines with J gene TRBJ1-2; D unresolved. The receptor was derived from a man aged 25 to 40 who received the YFV17D yellow fever vaccine. Material: PBMCs, obtained on the day of the yellow fever booster vaccination. The CDR3 sequence: CASSLGSAPDGYTF. The CDR3 DNA reads as TGTGCCAGCAGCTTGGGTTCCGCACCCGATGGCTACACCTTC.